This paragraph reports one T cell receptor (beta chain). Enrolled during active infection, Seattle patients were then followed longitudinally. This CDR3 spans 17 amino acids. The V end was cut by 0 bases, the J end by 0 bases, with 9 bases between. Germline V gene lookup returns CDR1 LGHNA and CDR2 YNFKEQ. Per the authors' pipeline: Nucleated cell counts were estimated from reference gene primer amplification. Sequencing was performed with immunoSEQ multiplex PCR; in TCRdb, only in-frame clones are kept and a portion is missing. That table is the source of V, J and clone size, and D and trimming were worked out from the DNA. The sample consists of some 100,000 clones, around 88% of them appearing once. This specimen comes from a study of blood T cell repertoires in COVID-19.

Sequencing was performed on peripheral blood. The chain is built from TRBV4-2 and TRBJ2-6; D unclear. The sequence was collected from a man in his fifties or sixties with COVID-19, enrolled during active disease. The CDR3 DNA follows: TGTGCCAGCAGCCAAGAACGAGGTAACTCTGGGGCCAACGTCCTGACTTTC. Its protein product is CASSQERGNSGANVLTF.